The 2 T cell receptor beta chains presented below share a single source sample, sequenced in a study of blood T cell repertoires in COVID-19. Measured with immunoSEQ multiplex PCR; TCRdb has only the in-frame clones, and not every one. This table has over 450,000 clones, 89% appearing once. The sample consisted of peripheral blood. These receptor sequences come from a man between 18 and 35 years old with COVID-19, enrolled during active disease.

The V and J genes are TRBV11-3 and TRBJ2-7; a possible D gene is TRBD2 (5 bases). Germline CDR1 and CDR2: SGHNT and YENEEA. Trimming shortened V by 2 bases and J by 5 bases, and 7 bases separated the two germline ends. The CDR3 has 12 amino acids. The CDR3 loop reads CASSLIGDEQYF. In DNA, the CDR3 is TGTGCCAGCAGCTTAATCGGGGACGAGCAGTACTTC. Combining the CDR3 with reference TRBV11-3 and TRBJ2-7 gives the whole variable domain EAGVVQSPRYKIIEKKQPVAFWCNPISGHNTLYWYLQNLGQGPELLIRYENEEAVDDSQLPKDRFSAERLKGVDSTLKIQPAELGDSAVYLCASSLIGDEQYFGPGTRLTVT.

The table lists this clone with a count of one. This chain connects TRBV7-9 to TRBJ1-5; no definite D call. Per germline, CDR1 SEHNR and CDR2 FQNEAQ (reference sequence). The V and J ends lost 1 base and 7 bases respectively, with 8 bases between them. CDR3 length: 13 residues. CDR3 amino acids: CASSLGSGQPQHF. The CDR3 DNA reads as TGTGCCAGCAGCTTAGGATCAGGACAGCCCCAGCATTTT.